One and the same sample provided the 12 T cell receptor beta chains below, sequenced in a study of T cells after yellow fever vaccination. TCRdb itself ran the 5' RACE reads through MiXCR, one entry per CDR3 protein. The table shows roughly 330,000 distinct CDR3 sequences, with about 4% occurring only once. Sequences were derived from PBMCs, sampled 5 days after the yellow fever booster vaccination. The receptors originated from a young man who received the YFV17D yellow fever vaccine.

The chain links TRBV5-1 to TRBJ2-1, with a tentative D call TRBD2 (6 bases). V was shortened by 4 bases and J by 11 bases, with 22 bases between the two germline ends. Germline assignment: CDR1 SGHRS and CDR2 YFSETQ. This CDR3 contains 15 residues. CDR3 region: CASSPDSEGAGKQFF. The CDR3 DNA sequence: TGCGCCAGCAGCCCAGACAGTGAAGGGGCGGGGAAGCAGTTCTTC.

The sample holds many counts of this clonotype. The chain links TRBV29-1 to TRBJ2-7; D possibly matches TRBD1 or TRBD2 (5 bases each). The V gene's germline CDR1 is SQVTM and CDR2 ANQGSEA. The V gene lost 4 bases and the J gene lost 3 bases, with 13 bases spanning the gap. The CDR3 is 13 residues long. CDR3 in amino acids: CSVAGRGVYEQYF. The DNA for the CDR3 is TGCAGCGTTGCCGGACGGGGCGTCTACGAGCAGTACTTC.

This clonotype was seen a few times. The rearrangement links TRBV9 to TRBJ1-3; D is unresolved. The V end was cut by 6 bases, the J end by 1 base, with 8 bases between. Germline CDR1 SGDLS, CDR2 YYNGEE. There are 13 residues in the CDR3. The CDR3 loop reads CASTRGSGNTIYF. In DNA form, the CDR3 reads TGTGCCAGCACCCGGGGATCTGGAAACACCATATATTTT.

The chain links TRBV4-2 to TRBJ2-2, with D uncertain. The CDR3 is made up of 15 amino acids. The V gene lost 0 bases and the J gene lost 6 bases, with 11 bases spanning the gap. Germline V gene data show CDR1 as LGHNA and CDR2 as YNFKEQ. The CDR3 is CASSQDIQESGELFF. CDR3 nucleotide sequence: TGTGCCAGCAGCCAAGATATTCAGGAATCCGGGGAGCTGTTTTTT.

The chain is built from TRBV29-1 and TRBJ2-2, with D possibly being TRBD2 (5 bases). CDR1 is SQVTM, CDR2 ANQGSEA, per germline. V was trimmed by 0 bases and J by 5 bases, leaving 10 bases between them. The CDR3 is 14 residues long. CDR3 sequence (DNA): TGCAGCGTTGAAGAAGGCGAGGGTACCGGGGAGCTGTTTTTT. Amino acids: CSVEEGEGTGELFF.

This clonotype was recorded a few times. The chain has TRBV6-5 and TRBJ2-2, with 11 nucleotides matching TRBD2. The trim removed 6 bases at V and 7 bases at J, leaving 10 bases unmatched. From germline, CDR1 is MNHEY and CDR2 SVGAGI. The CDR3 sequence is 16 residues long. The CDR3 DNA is TGTGCCAGCAGGACGGGACTAGCGGTCCGAAGCGGGGAGCTGTTTTTT. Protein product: CASRTGLAVRSGELFF.

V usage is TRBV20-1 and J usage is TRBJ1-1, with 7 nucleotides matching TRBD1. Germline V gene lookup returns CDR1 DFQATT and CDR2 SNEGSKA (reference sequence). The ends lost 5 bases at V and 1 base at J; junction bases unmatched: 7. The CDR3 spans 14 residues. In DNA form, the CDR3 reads TGCAGTGCTGAAACCGGGACAGCGAACACTGAAGCTTTCTTT. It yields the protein CSAETGTANTEAFF.

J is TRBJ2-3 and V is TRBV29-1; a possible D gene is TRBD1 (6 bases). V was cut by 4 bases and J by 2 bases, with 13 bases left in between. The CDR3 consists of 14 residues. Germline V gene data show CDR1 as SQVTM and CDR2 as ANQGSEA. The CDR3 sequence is CSVATGPYTDTQYF. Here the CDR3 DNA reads TGCAGCGTTGCTACAGGGCCCTACACAGATACGCAGTATTTT.

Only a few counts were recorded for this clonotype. The CDR3 loop is CASSLIGDQPQHF. The DNA for the CDR3 is TGTGCCAGCAGCTTGATCGGGGACCAGCCCCAGCATTTT. V gene TRBV5-5 combines with J gene TRBJ1-5; weak D call: TRBD1 (5 bases). Between the trimmed V and J ends, which lost 1 base and 7 bases, there was a span of 9 bases. The CDR3 spans 13 residues. Germline loops: CDR1 SGHKS, CDR2 YYEKEE (reference sequence).

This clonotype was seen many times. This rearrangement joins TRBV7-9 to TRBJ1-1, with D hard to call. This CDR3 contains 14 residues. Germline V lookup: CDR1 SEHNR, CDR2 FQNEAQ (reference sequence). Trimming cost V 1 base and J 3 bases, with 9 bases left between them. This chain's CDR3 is CASSLVGGDTEAFF. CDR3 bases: TGTGCCAGCAGCTTAGTAGGTGGGGACACTGAAGCTTTCTTT.

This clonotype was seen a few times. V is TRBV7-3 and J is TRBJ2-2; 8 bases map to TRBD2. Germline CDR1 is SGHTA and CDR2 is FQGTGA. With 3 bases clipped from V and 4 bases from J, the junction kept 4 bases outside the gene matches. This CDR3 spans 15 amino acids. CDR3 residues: CASSFPAGGTGELFF. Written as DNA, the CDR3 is TGTGCCAGCAGCTTTCCCGCGGGGGGCACCGGGGAGCTGTTTTTT.

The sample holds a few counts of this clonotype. CDR3 nucleotides: TGTGCCACCAGTGACCACACAGATACGCAGTATTTT. Its translation is CATSDHTDTQYF. This sequence joins TRBV24-1 and TRBJ2-3; D is ambiguous. The CDR3 spans 12 residues. The V end was cut by 4 bases, the J end by 2 bases, with 3 bases between. Germline CDR1 KGHDR, CDR2 SFDVKD.